Following are 32 T cell receptor beta chains from one sample sequenced in a study of blood T cell repertoires in COVID-19. The method was immunoSEQ multiplex PCR; TCRdb's version includes in-frame clones alone and lacks a portion of them. The sample has around 80,000 clones; about 80% are singletons. Material: peripheral blood. These TCRs come from a human donor in a cohort sampled during active COVID-19.

The chain has TRBV5-1 and TRBJ1-1; D is perhaps TRBD1 (6 bases). V was clipped by 0 bases and J by 0 bases, with 12 bases between them. The CDR3 spans 16 residues. CDR1 SGHRS and CDR2 YFSETQ come from the germline V gene. The CDR3 here is CASSLDPGTMNTEAFF. The DNA for the CDR3 is TGCGCCAGCAGCTTGGATCCTGGGACAATGAACACTGAAGCTTTCTTT.

This chain links TRBV5-5 with TRBJ2-7; 9 bases fit TRBD1. J gave up 5 bases and V 3 bases, and 6 bases lay outside the gene matches. The CDR3 sequence is 14 residues long. The germline gives CDR1 SGHKS, CDR2 YYEKEE (reference sequence). For the CDR3, the DNA is TGTGCCAGCAGCTCCGGGACAGGGTACGACGAGCAGTACTTC. It translates to CASSSGTGYDEQYF. The complete variable domain, with remaining parts taken from reference TRBV5-5 and TRBJ2-7, reads DAGVTQSPTHLIKTRGQQVTLRCSPISGHKSVSWYQQVLGQGPQFIFQYYEKEERGRGNFPDRFSARQFPNYSSELNVNALLLGDSALYLCASSSGTGYDEQYFGPGTRLTVT.

This clone came up a few times. The gene calls are TRBV11-3 and TRBJ2-3, with TRBD2 matching over 7 bases. There are 16 residues in the CDR3. Germline trimming cut 5 bases from V and 4 bases from J; bases unmatched to any gene: 12. The germline V gene has CDR1 SGHNT and CDR2 YENEEA. DNA of the CDR3: TGTGCCAGCAGCACCCCTGGCGGGAGAGGTGCAGATACGCAGTATTTT. Translated, it gives CASSTPGGRGADTQYF.

J is TRBJ1-3 and V is TRBV19; no reliable D call. CDR1 LNHDA and CDR2 SQIVND come from the germline V gene (reference sequence). The CDR3 runs to 15 residues. The V end lost 4 bases, the J end lost 2 bases, and 12 bases lay between the germline ends. The CDR3 region is CASSSRGGPGNTIYF. CDR3 coding DNA: TGTGCCAGTAGTAGTCGGGGAGGTCCTGGAAACACCATATATTTT.

The rearrangement uses TRBV29-1 and TRBJ2-7; no definite D call. Per germline, CDR1 SQVTM and CDR2 ANQGSEA. This CDR3 has 12 amino acids. The V end was cut by 0 bases, the J end by 3 bases, with 6 bases between. The CDR3 sequence is CSVEDLLYEQYF. CDR3 nucleotides: TGCAGCGTTGAAGATCTACTCTACGAGCAGTACTTC.

The rearrangement links TRBV28 to TRBJ2-1, with D possibly being TRBD1 (6 bases). Per germline, CDR1 MDHEN and CDR2 SYDVKM. CDR3 size: 17 residues. Trimming removed 1 base from V and 4 bases from J, with 17 bases in between. The DNA of the CDR3 is TGTGCCAGCAGTTTATTAGGGGGAATGGGGTTGTACAATGAGCAGTTCTTC. Protein product: CASSLLGGMGLYNEQFF.

This chain connects TRBV24-1 to TRBJ1-4; 8 bases fit TRBD1. Trimming at V came to 4 bases and at J to 8 bases, leaving 8 bases not matched to a gene. The germline V gene encodes CDR1 KGHDR and CDR2 SFDVKD. This CDR3 spans 15 amino acids. CDR3 in amino acids: CATSEDGQGQEKLFF. The CDR3 nucleotides read TGTGCCACCAGTGAGGATGGACAGGGCCAAGAAAAACTGTTTTTT.

The chain employs TRBV3-1 (or the pseudogene TRBV3-2) and TRBJ2-5, with 7 bases identical to TRBD1. The V gene's germline CDR1 is LGHDT and CDR2 YNNKEL (reference sequence). The CDR3 loop spans 16 amino acids. Unmatched junction bases numbered 8, after V lost 0 bases and J lost 4 bases. In nucleotides, the CDR3 is TGTGCCAGCAGCCAAGATCTTGAGGGGGCAGGAGAGACCCAGTACTTC. It codes for CASSQDLEGAGETQYF.

The chain recombines TRBV3-1 (or the pseudogene TRBV3-2) with TRBJ1-2, with 8 bases aligning to TRBD1. From germline, CDR1 is LGHDT and CDR2 YNNKEL (reference sequence). This CDR3 spans 14 amino acids. V shed 4 bases, J shed 8 bases, and the junction held 9 bases outside the gene matches. For the CDR3, the DNA is TGTGCCAGCAGCCCCTGGACAGGGAGAGAGGGCTACACCTTC. Its protein product is CASSPWTGREGYTF.

This rearrangement joins TRBV28 to TRBJ1-2; D perhaps matches TRBD1 (6 bases). This CDR3 is built from 16 residues. Germline V gene data show CDR1 as MDHEN and CDR2 as SYDVKM. The V end lost 5 bases, the J end lost 1 base, and 17 bases lay between the germline ends. CDR3 sequence reads: CASSKANRDNNYGYTF. CDR3 in DNA: TGTGCCAGCAGTAAGGCCAACAGGGACAATAACTATGGCTACACCTTC.

The V and J genes are TRBV28 and TRBJ2-7, with 10 bases fitting TRBD1. Germline assignment: CDR1 MDHEN and CDR2 SYDVKM. J gave up 5 bases and V 5 bases, and 9 bases lay outside the gene matches. CDR3 size: 15 residues. In nucleotides, the CDR3 is TGTGCCAGCAGTACACCGGGACAGGGGACCGACGAGCAGTACTTC. Translation: CASSTPGQGTDEQYF.

The chain employs TRBV6-4 and TRBJ2-7; 14 nucleotides match TRBD2. Germline lookup yields CDR1 MRHNA and CDR2 SNTAGT. J lost 3 bases, V lost 6 bases, and 7 bases had no gene match. The CDR3 runs to 16 residues. CDR3 sequence (DNA): TGTGCCAGCAGGGGGGGACTAGCGGGAGAGCTCTACGAGCAGTACTTC. Amino acid sequence: CASRGGLAGELYEQYF.

The chain is built from TRBV19 and TRBJ1-3; 7 bases line up with TRBD1. CDR1 is LNHDA and CDR2 is SQIVND in the germline V gene (reference sequence). J gave up 4 bases and V 7 bases, and 10 bases lay outside the gene matches. The CDR3 loop spans 15 amino acids. CDR3 nucleotide sequence: TGTGCCAGTAAACAGGGGCCCTCGAGCGGAAACACCATATATTTT. Translating it yields CASKQGPSSGNTIYF. Supplemented by reference TRBV19 and TRBJ1-3, the full variable domain reads DGGITQSPKYLFRKEGQNVTLSCEQNLNHDAMYWYRQDPGQGLRLIYYSQIVNDFQKGDIAEGYSVSREKKESFPLTVTSAQKNPTAFYLCASKQGPSSGNTIYFGEGSWLTVV.

The chain uses TRBV9 and TRBJ2-1; D might be TRBD2 (6 bases). Germline-derived CDR1 and CDR2 are SGDLS and YYNGEE. Trimming removed 1 base from V and 2 bases from J, with 16 bases in between. The CDR3 length is 17 residues. This CDR3 is CASSVSSAGGTYNEQFF. The CDR3 region has the DNA TGTGCCAGCAGCGTATCATCAGCGGGCGGAACCTACAATGAGCAGTTCTTC.

Remarks on this clone: This sample also contains other DNA sequences that code for the same CDR3. The genes are TRBV19 and TRBJ2-1, with TRBD2 matching 11 bases. Per the germline V gene, CDR1 is LNHDA and CDR2 is SQIVND (reference sequence). The CDR3 runs to 15 residues. Trimming removed 3 bases from V and 7 bases from J; junction bases left unmatched: 5. CDR3 sequence (DNA): TGTGCCAGTAGTATCGGGACTAGCGGATCGAATGAGCAGTTCTTC. It encodes CASSIGTSGSNEQFF.

The chain employs TRBV12-3 or TRBV12-4 and TRBJ2-3, with D possibly matching TRBD1 (5 bases). The CDR3 totals 12 residues. Trimming shortened V by 2 bases and J by 7 bases, and 7 bases separated the two germline ends. CDR3 protein: CASSLSGNTQYF. As DNA, the CDR3 is TGTGCCAGCAGTTTATCAGGGAATACGCAGTATTTT.

The chain combines TRBV7-2 with TRBJ2-2, with a possible D match to TRBD1 (5 bases). In germline, CDR1 is SGHTA, CDR2 FQGNSA. This CDR3 region has 13 residues. Deletions cut 4 bases from V and 5 bases from J, with 8 bases between. CDR3 residues: CASSSRQTGELFF. CDR3 nucleotides: TGTGCCAGCAGCTCCAGACAGACCGGGGAGCTGTTTTTT.

The chain joins TRBV6-5 to TRBJ2-2, with D possibly being TRBD2 (6 bases). The germline V and J ends were trimmed by 6 bases and 4 bases, with 9 bases remaining between them. Looked up from germline, CDR1 is MNHEY and CDR2 is SVGAGI. The CDR3 contains 13 residues. The CDR3 sequence: CASRAAGTGELFF. CDR3 nucleotides: TGTGCCAGCAGGGCAGCGGGCACCGGGGAGCTGTTTTTT.

This clone was counted between two and nine times. This sequence joins TRBV18 and TRBJ2-7, with TRBD1 identical over 7 bases. After removal of 3 bases from V and 3 bases from J, the junction contained 8 bases not matched to a gene. CDR3 length equals 15 residues. Germline V gene data show CDR1 as KGHSH and CDR2 as LQKENI. In DNA, the CDR3 is TGTGCCAGCTCACCGGACCGGGACAGACTCTACGAGCAGTACTTC. Its translation is CASSPDRDRLYEQYF.

The chain recombines TRBV19 with TRBJ2-7; D is unclear. Trimming pared 4 bases from V and 6 bases from J, leaving 16 bases between. The CDR3 has 14 residues. CDR1 is LNHDA, CDR2 SQIVND, per germline (reference sequence). Here the CDR3 DNA reads TGTGCCAGTAGTAGTGGCGGCTTAATACCCGAGCAGTACTTC. It yields the protein CASSSGGLIPEQYF.

This chain joins TRBV28 and TRBJ1-1, with D hard to call. Germline values: CDR1 MDHEN, CDR2 SYDVKM. Trimming removed 2 bases from V and 0 bases from J, with 7 bases in between. The CDR3 has 14 amino acids. The CDR3 sequence is CASSLKRMNTEAFF. As DNA, the CDR3 is TGTGCCAGCAGTTTAAAGCGGATGAACACTGAAGCTTTCTTT.

CDR3 protein: CASSPRTVSGSGNTIYF. The CDR3 nucleotides are TGTGCCAGCAGCCCTCGGACAGTCTCAGGCTCTGGAAACACCATATATTTT. This chain links TRBV6-2 or TRBV6-3 with TRBJ1-3; a weak D match, TRBD1 (6 bases). The CDR3 runs 17 residues. Trimming pared 6 bases from V and 0 bases from J, leaving 18 bases between. Germline CDR1 is MNHEY and CDR2 is SVGEGT.

The J gene is TRBJ2-7, the V gene TRBV7-2, with D maybe TRBD2 (5 bases). This CDR3 region has 14 residues. Trimming shortened V by 1 base and J by 1 base, and 8 bases separated the two germline ends. CDR1 is SGHTA, CDR2 FQGNSA, per germline. CDR3 sequence reads: CASSLGDYSYEQYF. DNA for the CDR3: TGTGCCAGCAGCTTAGGTGACTATTCCTACGAGCAGTACTTC.

This chain connects TRBV6-5 to TRBJ2-3; 9 bases map to TRBD2. J gave up 0 bases and V 7 bases, and 5 bases lay outside the gene matches. The germline V gene encodes CDR1 MNHEY and CDR2 SVGAGI. The CDR3 has 15 amino acids. This CDR3 is CASTSSGGSTDTQYF. The CDR3 nucleotides are TGTGCCAGCACCTCGAGCGGGGGGAGCACAGATACGCAGTATTTT.

Only a few counts were recorded for this clone. This rearrangement joins TRBV19 to TRBJ1-5; 7 bases line up with TRBD1. CDR1 and CDR2 (germline): LNHDA, SQIVND (reference sequence). Unmatched junction bases numbered 6, after V lost 7 bases and J lost 0 bases. The CDR3 extends over 15 amino acids. The chain's CDR3 is CASISNRGSNQPQHF. CDR3 DNA sequence: TGTGCCAGTATAAGTAACAGGGGTAGCAATCAGCCCCAGCATTTT. The entire variable domain, with the rest obtained from reference TRBV19 and TRBJ1-5, is as follows: DGGITQSPKYLFRKEGQNVTLSCEQNLNHDAMYWYRQDPGQGLRLIYYSQIVNDFQKGDIAEGYSVSREKKESFPLTVTSAQKNPTAFYLCASISNRGSNQPQHFGDGTRLSIL.

The chain is built from TRBV5-1 and TRBJ1-1; a weak D match, TRBD1 (5 bases). Trimming removed 4 bases at V and 4 bases at J, with 14 bases between. The CDR3 has 14 residues. CDR1 and CDR2 from the germline V gene are SGHRS and YFSETQ. CDR3 bases: TGCGCCAGCAGCACCCCAGGGTTGGTCACTGAAGCTTTCTTT. It specifies CASSTPGLVTEAFF.

The chain couples TRBV20-1 to TRBJ2-7, with a possible D match to TRBD1 (5 bases). The CDR3 runs to 14 residues. Deletions cut 3 bases from V and 7 bases from J, with 19 bases between. Germline V lookup: CDR1 DFQATT, CDR2 SNEGSKA (reference sequence). Written as DNA, the CDR3 is TGCAGTGCTAGTTCAGCCCAGGGCCCTGGGGAGCAGTACTTC. Protein sequence: CSASSAQGPGEQYF.

This clone came up once. CDR3: CASTPGSYNEQFF. The DNA for the CDR3 is TGTGCCAGCACCCCCGGTTCCTACAATGAGCAGTTCTTC. The chain joins TRBV2 to TRBJ2-1; no reliable D call. V shed 7 bases and J shed 1 base, with 8 bases lying between them. CDR3 size: 13 residues. Germline loops: CDR1 SNHLY, CDR2 FYNNEI.

The genes are TRBV10-3 and TRBJ2-1; D is perhaps TRBD1 (6 bases). The V end was cut by 4 bases, the J end by 2 bases, with 9 bases between. This CDR3 has 14 residues. CDR1 and CDR2 from the germline V gene are ENHRY and SYGVKD. The CDR3 nucleotides read TGTGCCATCAGTGGTGGGACACCCTACAATGAGCAGTTCTTC. Amino acids: CAISGGTPYNEQFF.

This chain connects TRBV7-9 to TRBJ1-2, with 7 bases lining up with TRBD1. CDR1 SEHNR and CDR2 FQNEAQ come from the germline V gene (reference sequence). V was pared by 3 bases and J by 2 bases, with 9 bases of the junction left unmatched. The CDR3 is 16 residues long. The CDR3 is CASSLRGPQGNYGYTF. In DNA, the CDR3 is TGTGCCAGCAGCTTGAGGGGGCCCCAGGGGAACTATGGCTACACCTTC.

This sequence joins TRBV7-9 and TRBJ2-7; no firm D call. CDR3 size: 16 residues. V was pared by 2 bases and J by 4 bases, with 18 bases between. Germline V gene lookup returns CDR1 SEHNR and CDR2 FQNEAQ (reference sequence). The CDR3 nucleotides read TGTGCCAGCAGCTTAATGATAGTCACTCCTACGTACGAGCAGTACTTC. Translation: CASSLMIVTPTYEQYF.

This chain links TRBV4-2 with TRBJ2-2; 8 bases align to TRBD1. This CDR3 comprises 16 residues. The V and J ends lost 0 bases and 0 bases, in that order; junction bases with no gene match: 0. CDR1 and CDR2 from the germline V gene are LGHNA and YNFKEQ. The CDR3 here is CASSQEGQANTGELFF. The CDR3 DNA reads TGTGCCAGCAGCCAAGAGGGACAGGCGAACACCGGGGAGCTGTTTTTT.